The rows below give T cell receptor beta chains drawn from one sample of a study of technical replicates of blood from a few donors. TCRdb's table, derived via immunoSEQ multiplex PCR, lists solely in-frame clones and lacks some. The repertoire consists of tens of thousands of clones, with 95% to 99% occurring once and the leading ten covering roughly 0.2%. The sample was T cells isolated from PBMCs. The receptors derive from a human donor in good health. Each CDR3 is given with its conserved first and last residue. D genes are given only for firm matches. Some rows mark clone size as missing; the rest say once, few, many or name a class of expanded clone.

j_call d_call v_call clone_size cdr3_nt cdr3_aa
TRBJ2-3 TRBD1 TRBV7-3 . TGTGCCAGCAGCCGAGGACAGGGGGGAGATACGCAGTATTTT CASSRGQGGDTQYF
TRBJ1-3 . TRBV7-9 . TGTGCCAGCAGCTCCGCCGACAGGTTTGGAAACACCATATATTTT CASSSADRFGNTIYF
TRBJ1-4 . TRBV7-2 . TGTGCCAGCAGCTTTAGTAATGAAAAACTGTTTTTT CASSFSNEKLFF
TRBJ2-7 . TRBV2 . TGTGCCAGCAGTTCCACGAGCTCCTACGAGCAGTACTTC CASSSTSSYEQYF
TRBJ2-3 . TRBV15 . TGTGCCACCAATAGGAGTCCCGGGTCGCGCACAGATACGCAGTATTTT CATNRSPGSRTDTQYF
TRBJ2-1 . TRBV27 . TGTGCCAGCAGTTTAAGTGTGGGAGAGATCAACAATGAGCAGTTCTTC CASSLSVGEINNEQFF
TRBJ2-2 TRBD1 TRBV7-2 . TGTGCCAGCAGCCTGACAGGGGGCCTCCCCGGGGAGCTGTTTTTT CASSLTGGLPGELFF
TRBJ1-2 . TRBV25-1 . TGTGCCAGCAGTGGCATAACGGGACTCCCAGCTAACTATGGCTACACCTTC CASSGITGLPANYGYTF
TRBJ2-5 . TRBV7-2 . TGTGCCAGCAGCTCCCAGGGCCGGCTCCAAGAGACCCAGTACTTC CASSSQGRLQETQYF
TRBJ2-1 TRBD2 TRBV15 . TGTGCCACCAGCAGAGAAGCGGGAGGTAACAATGAGCAGTTCTTC CATSREAGGNNEQFF
TRBJ2-1 . TRBV7-9 . TGTGCCAGCAGCTTAGCTCCGGTTAATTTCGGCAATGAGCAGTTCTTC CASSLAPVNFGNEQFF
TRBJ2-7 . TRBV5-5 . TGTGCCAGCAGCTTGGACTGGACCTCCGGGGGTCCTCCCTACGAGCAGTACTTC CASSLDWTSGGPPYEQYF
TRBJ1-2 . TRBV6-1 once TGTGCCAGCAGTGAAAAAGTGCGGGTGCAGGACTATGGCTACACCTTC CASSEKVRVQDYGYTF
TRBJ2-1 . TRBV6-4 . TGTGCCAGCAGTGACCAGACCAGGGACAATGAGCAGTTCTTC CASSDQTRDNEQFF